This TCR beta chain was sequenced in a study of radiotherapy plus CTLA-4 blockade in lung cancer. On the study more broadly: Roughly a sixth of enrolled patients responded objectively, and approximately 34% had disease control.

This CDR3 has 15 amino acids. The V segment lost 0 bases and the J segment 10 bases; nucleotides outside the gene matches: 11. Per the germline V gene, CDR1 is LGHNA and CDR2 is YSLEER. Only in-frame clones appear in the TCRdb table, and some are missing; sequencing was by immunoSEQ multiplex PCR. The table has over 50,000 clones, under 85% seen once. Sequencing was performed on peripheral blood, taken from a patient treated with radiotherapy plus ipilimumab. The TCR sequence derives from a human donor with non-small cell lung cancer who had a partial response to radiotherapy plus ipilimumab. The rearrangement links TRBV4-3 to TRBJ1-1, with 7 positions matching TRBD1. CDR3 nucleotides: TGCGCCAGCAGCCAAGATCCCCTTCCGCGGGACAGAGCTTTCTTT. Amino acids: CASSQDPLPRDRAFF.